These T cell receptor beta chains were read from a single sample in a study of blood T cell repertoires in COVID-19. The data were produced by immunoSEQ multiplex PCR, yet TCRdb's version contains in-frame clones alone and is incomplete. The sample yields a few hundred thousand clones, more than 80% seen once. Sequencing was carried out using peripheral blood. These receptors came from a woman in her 30s with COVID-19, enrolled during active disease. Both conserved end residues are part of each CDR3. D genes are given only for firm matches. Only some rows state a clone size, as once, few, many or a class for expanded clones.

size: -
D: TRBD1
V: TRBV6-5
J: TRBJ1-3
CDR3: CASSYRDSGRNTIYF
DNA: TGTGCCAGCAGTTACCGGGACAGCGGGCGAAACACCATATATTTT

size: -
D: -
V: TRBV28
J: TRBJ1-6
CDR3: CASSSPSYNSPLHF
DNA: TGTGCCAGCAGTTCCCCTTCCTATAATTCACCCCTCCACTTT

size: -
D: TRBD1
V: TRBV7-6
J: TRBJ2-5
CDR3: CASSLAPGQNIWTQYF
DNA: TGTGCCAGCAGCTTAGCGCCGGGACAGAACATATGGACCCAGTACTTC

size: -
D: -
V: TRBV7-2
J: TRBJ1-5
CDR3: CASSHRDQPQHF
DNA: TGTGCCAGCAGCCACAGGGATCAGCCCCAGCATTTT

size: -
D: TRBD1
V: TRBV9
J: TRBJ2-1
CDR3: CASSVIQGANEQFF
DNA: TGTGCCAGCAGCGTAATACAGGGGGCCAATGAGCAGTTCTTC

size: few
D: TRBD1
V: TRBV19
J: TRBJ1-2
CDR3: CASSSTGTGTYGYTF
DNA: TGTGCCAGTAGTAGCACCGGGACAGGGACCTATGGCTACACCTTC

size: -
D: -
V: TRBV10-3
J: TRBJ2-3
CDR3: CAIWAGTNTDTQYF
DNA: TGTGCCATCTGGGCCGGTACCAACACAGATACGCAGTATTTT

size: -
D: TRBD2
V: TRBV2
J: TRBJ2-1
CDR3: CASSGLAGGVDEQFF
DNA: TGTGCCAGCAGCGGACTAGCGGGAGGTGTCGATGAGCAGTTCTTC

size: -
D: -
V: TRBV5-4
J: TRBJ1-6
CDR3: CAILTPDSNSPLHF
DNA: TGTGCCATACTAACCCCGGACAGTAATTCACCCCTCCACTTT

size: -
D: -
V: TRBV7-9
J: TRBJ1-3
CDR3: CASSQTEAGNTIYF
DNA: TGTGCCAGCAGCCAGACGGAGGCTGGAAACACCATATATTTT

size: -
D: TRBD1
V: TRBV6-2/TRBV6-3
J: TRBJ2-1
CDR3: CASSYRGRGTGNPVNNEQFF
DNA: TGTGCCAGCAGTTACCGGGGCCGCGGGACAGGCAACCCCGTGAACAATGAGCAGTTCTTC

size: once
D: TRBD1
V: TRBV5-1
J: TRBJ2-7
CDR3: CASSSDGTAIYEQYF
DNA: TGCGCCAGCAGCTCCGATGGGACAGCTATCTACGAGCAGTACTTC

size: -
D: -
V: TRBV7-8
J: TRBJ1-2
CDR3: CASSLGGLGGYTF
DNA: TGTGCCAGCAGCTTGGGGGGTTTAGGTGGCTACACCTTC

size: -
D: -
V: TRBV4-3
J: TRBJ2-6
CDR3: CASSPAEPGVGANVLTF
DNA: TGCGCCAGCAGCCCGGCGGAACCAGGGGTGGGGGCCAACGTCCTGACTTTC

size: -
D: TRBD1
V: TRBV28
J: TRBJ2-7
CDR3: CASSFRGQGSSSYEQYF
DNA: TGTGCCAGCAGTTTTCGGGGACAGGGGTCGTCCTCCTACGAGCAGTACTTC

size: -
D: TRBD1
V: TRBV6-5
J: TRBJ2-1
CDR3: CASSYRTGDDEQFF
DNA: TGTGCCAGCAGTTACCGGACAGGGGACGATGAGCAGTTCTTC

size: -
D: TRBD1
V: TRBV6-5
J: TRBJ1-1
CDR3: CASSRPGQMNTEAFF
DNA: TGTGCCAGCAGCCGTCCGGGACAGATGAACACTGAAGCTTTCTTT

size: once
D: -
V: TRBV4-3
J: TRBJ1-4
CDR3: CASSQSPAGANEKLFF
DNA: TGCGCCAGCAGCCAAAGTCCCGCCGGGGCTAATGAAAAACTGTTTTTT

size: -
D: -
V: TRBV7-8
J: TRBJ1-2
CDR3: CASGGAGSYGYTF
DNA: TGTGCCAGCGGAGGCGCGGGAAGCTATGGCTACACCTTC

size: -
D: -
V: TRBV7-2
J: TRBJ1-1
CDR3: CASSLVAGGEMNTEAFF
DNA: TGTGCCAGCAGCTTAGTCGCCGGGGGGGAGATGAACACTGAAGCTTTCTTT

size: -
D: -
V: TRBV27
J: TRBJ2-2
CDR3: CASSLGRSTGELFF
DNA: TGTGCCAGCAGTTTAGGCAGAAGCACCGGGGAGCTGTTTTTT

size: -
D: -
V: TRBV24-1
J: TRBJ2-1
CDR3: CATTNNNEQFF
DNA: TGTGCCACCACTAATAACAATGAGCAGTTCTTC

size: -
D: TRBD1
V: TRBV7-2
J: TRBJ2-7
CDR3: CASRQGANDEQYF
DNA: TGTGCCAGCAGACAGGGGGCTAACGACGAGCAGTACTTC

size: -
D: -
V: TRBV5-5
J: TRBJ2-1
CDR3: CASSLSTPDEQFF
DNA: TGTGCCAGCAGCTTGAGTACCCCAGATGAGCAGTTCTTC

size: -
D: TRBD2
V: TRBV7-9
J: TRBJ2-2
CDR3: CASSSGLARGELFF
DNA: TGTGCCAGCAGCTCCGGACTAGCACGGGGGGAGCTGTTTTTT

size: -
D: -
V: TRBV7-9
J: TRBJ2-1
CDR3: CASSLDEGNEQFF
DNA: TGTGCCAGCAGCTTAGATGAGGGCAATGAGCAGTTCTTC

size: once
D: -
V: TRBV7-2
J: TRBJ1-3
CDR3: CASSFPRNTGSGNTIYF
DNA: TGTGCCAGCAGCTTCCCCCGGAATACAGGGTCTGGAAACACCATATATTTT

size: -
D: TRBD2
V: TRBV10-3
J: TRBJ2-1
CDR3: CAISESGLAGTEQFF
DNA: TGTGCCATCAGTGAGTCGGGACTAGCGGGTACTGAGCAGTTCTTC